This T cell receptor beta chain was captured in a study of T cell changes during pregnancy in multiple sclerosis. There are 16 residues in the CDR3. The V gene lost 0 bases and the J gene lost 0 bases, with 12 bases spanning the gap. Germline CDR1 MNHEY, CDR2 SMNVEV (reference sequence). Some clones are missing from TCRdb's copy, which holds only in-frame ones; the method was immunoSEQ multiplex PCR. Of over 30,000 clones listed, 85% to 95% were seen once; the top ten hold 1.2%. The sequence was obtained from a female donor with multiple sclerosis, enrolled in a pregnancy study. Sequenced: PBMCs (not recorded whether the cells were cultured). V gene TRBV27 combines with J gene TRBJ2-7; D gene unclear. Here the CDR3 reads CASSLSVRVSSYEQYF. CDR3 nucleotides: TGTGCCAGCAGTTTATCGGTTAGAGTGTCCTCCTACGAGCAGTACTTC.